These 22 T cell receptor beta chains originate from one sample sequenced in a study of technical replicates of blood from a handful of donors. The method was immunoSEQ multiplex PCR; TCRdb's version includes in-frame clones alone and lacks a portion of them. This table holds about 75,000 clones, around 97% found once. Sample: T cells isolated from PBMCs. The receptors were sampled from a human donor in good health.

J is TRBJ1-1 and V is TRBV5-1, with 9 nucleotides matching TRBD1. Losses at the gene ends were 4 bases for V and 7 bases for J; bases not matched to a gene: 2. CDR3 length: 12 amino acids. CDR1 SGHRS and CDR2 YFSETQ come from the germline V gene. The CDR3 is CASSAGQGEAFF. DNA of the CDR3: TGCGCCAGCAGCGCGGGACAGGGTGAAGCTTTCTTT.

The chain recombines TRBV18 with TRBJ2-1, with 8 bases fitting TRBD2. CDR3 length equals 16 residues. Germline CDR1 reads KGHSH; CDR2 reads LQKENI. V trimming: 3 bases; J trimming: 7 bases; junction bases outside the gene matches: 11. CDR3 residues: CASSPQSGREANEQFF. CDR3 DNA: TGTGCCAGCTCACCCCAAAGCGGGAGAGAGGCAAATGAGCAGTTCTTC.

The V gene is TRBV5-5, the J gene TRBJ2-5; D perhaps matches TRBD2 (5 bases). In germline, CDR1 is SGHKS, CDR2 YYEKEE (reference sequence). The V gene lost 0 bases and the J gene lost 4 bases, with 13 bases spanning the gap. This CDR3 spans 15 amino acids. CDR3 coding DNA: TGTGCCAGCAGCTTGGCGACGGGGTACGGAGAGACCCAGTACTTC. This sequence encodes CASSLATGYGETQYF.

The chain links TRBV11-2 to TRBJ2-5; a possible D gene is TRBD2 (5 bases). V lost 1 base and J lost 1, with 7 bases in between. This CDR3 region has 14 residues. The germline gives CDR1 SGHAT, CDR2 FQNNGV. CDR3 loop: CASSLVGSQETQYF. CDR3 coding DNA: TGTGCCAGCAGCTTAGTAGGGAGCCAAGAGACCCAGTACTTC.

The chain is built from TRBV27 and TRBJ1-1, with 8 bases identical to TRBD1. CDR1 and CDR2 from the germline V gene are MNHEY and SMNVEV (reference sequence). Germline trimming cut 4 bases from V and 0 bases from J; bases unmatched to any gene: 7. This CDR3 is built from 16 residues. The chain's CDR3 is CASSSTGVAMNTEAFF. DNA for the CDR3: TGTGCCAGCAGTTCGACAGGGGTGGCGATGAACACTGAAGCTTTCTTT.

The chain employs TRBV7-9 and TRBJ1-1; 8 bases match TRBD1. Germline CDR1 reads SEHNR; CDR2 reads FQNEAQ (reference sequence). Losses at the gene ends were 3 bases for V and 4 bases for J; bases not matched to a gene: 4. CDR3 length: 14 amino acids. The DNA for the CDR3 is TGTGCCAGCAGCTTCAGAGGACAGGGCACTGAAGCTTTCTTT. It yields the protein CASSFRGQGTEAFF.

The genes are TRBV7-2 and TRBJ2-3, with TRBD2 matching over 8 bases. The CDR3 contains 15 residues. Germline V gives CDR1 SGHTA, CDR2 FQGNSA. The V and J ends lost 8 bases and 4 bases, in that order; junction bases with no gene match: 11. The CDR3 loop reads CASGNSGTFADTQYF. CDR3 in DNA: TGTGCCAGCGGGAATAGCGGGACTTTCGCAGATACGCAGTATTTT.

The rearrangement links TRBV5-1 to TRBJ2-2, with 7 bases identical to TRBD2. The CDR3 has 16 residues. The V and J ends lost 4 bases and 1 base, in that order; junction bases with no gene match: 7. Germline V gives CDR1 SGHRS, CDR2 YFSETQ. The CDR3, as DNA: TGCGCCAGCAGCCTGGGCGGCGGGAGGAACACCGGGGAGCTGTTTTTT. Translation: CASSLGGGRNTGELFF. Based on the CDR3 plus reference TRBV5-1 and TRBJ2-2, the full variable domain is KAGVTQTPRYLIKTRGQQVTLSCSPISGHRSVSWYQQTPGQGLQFLFEYFSETQRNKGNFPGRFSGRQFSNSRSEMNVSTLELGDSALYLCASSLGGGRNTGELFFGEGSRLTVL.

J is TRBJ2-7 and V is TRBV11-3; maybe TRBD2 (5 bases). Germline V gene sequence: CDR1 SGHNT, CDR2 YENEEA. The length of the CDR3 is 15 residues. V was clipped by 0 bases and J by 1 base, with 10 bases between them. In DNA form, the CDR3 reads TGTGCCAGCAGCTTAGATACCAGCGGTTCCTACGAGCAGTACTTC. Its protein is CASSLDTSGSYEQYF.

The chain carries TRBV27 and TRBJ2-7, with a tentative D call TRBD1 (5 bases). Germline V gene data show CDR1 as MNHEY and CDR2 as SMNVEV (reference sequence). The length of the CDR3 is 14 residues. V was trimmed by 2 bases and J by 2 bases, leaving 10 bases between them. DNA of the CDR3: TGTGCCAGCAGTTTAGTAGGGGCCCCCTACGAGCAGTACTTC. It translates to CASSLVGAPYEQYF.

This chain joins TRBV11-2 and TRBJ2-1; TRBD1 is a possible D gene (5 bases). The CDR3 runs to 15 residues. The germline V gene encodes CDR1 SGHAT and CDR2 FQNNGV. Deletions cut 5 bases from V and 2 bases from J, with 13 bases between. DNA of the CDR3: TGTGCCAGCAGCCTACAGGACGCTACCTACAATGAGCAGTTCTTC. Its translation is CASSLQDATYNEQFF. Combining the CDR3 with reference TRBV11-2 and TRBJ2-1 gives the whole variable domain EAGVAQSPRYKIIEKRQSVAFWCNPISGHATLYWYQQILGQGPKLLIQFQNNGVVDDSQLPKDRFSAERLKGVDSTLKIQPAKLEDSAVYLCASSLQDATYNEQFFGPGTRLTVL.

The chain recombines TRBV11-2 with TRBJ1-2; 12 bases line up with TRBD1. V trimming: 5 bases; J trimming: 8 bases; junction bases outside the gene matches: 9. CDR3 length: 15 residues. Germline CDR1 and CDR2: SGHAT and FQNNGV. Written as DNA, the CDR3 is TGTGCCAGCAGCGGTCCGGGACAGGGGGCCGGAGGCTACACCTTC. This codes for CASSGPGQGAGGYTF.

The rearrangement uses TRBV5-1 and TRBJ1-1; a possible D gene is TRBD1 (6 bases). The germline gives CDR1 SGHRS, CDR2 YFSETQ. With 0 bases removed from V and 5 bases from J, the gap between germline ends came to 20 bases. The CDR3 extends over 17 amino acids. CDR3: CASSLDGVRGRGTEAFF. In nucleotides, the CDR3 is TGCGCCAGCAGCTTGGACGGTGTCAGAGGGAGGGGGACTGAAGCTTTCTTT. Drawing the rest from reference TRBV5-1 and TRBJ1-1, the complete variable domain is KAGVTQTPRYLIKTRGQQVTLSCSPISGHRSVSWYQQTPGQGLQFLFEYFSETQRNKGNFPGRFSGRQFSNSRSEMNVSTLELGDSALYLCASSLDGVRGRGTEAFFGQGTRLTVV.

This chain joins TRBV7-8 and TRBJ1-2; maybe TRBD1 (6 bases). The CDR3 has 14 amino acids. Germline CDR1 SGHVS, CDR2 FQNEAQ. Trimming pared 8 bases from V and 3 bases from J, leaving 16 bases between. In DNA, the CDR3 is TGTGCCAGCTCTGACCAGGGGATATACTATGGCTACACCTTC. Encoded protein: CASSDQGIYYGYTF.

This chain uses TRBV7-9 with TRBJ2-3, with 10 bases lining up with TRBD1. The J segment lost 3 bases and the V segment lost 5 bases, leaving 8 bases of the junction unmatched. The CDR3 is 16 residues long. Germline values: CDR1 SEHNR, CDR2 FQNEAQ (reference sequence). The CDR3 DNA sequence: TGTGCCAGCAGCATGGGGGACAGGGGTCGGACAGATACGCAGTATTTT. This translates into CASSMGDRGRTDTQYF.

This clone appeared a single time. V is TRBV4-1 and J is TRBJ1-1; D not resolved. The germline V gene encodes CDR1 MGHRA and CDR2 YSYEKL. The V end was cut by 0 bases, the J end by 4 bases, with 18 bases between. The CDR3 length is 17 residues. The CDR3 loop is CASSQDPMGGRATEAFF. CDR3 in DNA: TGCGCCAGCAGCCAAGATCCTATGGGAGGACGGGCCACTGAAGCTTTCTTT.

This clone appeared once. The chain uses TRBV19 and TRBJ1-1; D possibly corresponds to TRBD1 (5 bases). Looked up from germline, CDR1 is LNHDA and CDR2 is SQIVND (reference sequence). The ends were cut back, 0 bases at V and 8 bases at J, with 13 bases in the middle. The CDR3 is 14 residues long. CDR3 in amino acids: CASSIDRLTAEAFF. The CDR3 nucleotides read TGTGCCAGTAGTATAGACCGCCTGACAGCCGAAGCTTTCTTT.

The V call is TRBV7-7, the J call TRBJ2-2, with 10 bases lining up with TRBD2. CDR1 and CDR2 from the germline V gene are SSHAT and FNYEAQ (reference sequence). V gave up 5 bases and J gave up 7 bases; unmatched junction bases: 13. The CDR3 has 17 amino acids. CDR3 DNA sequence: TGTGCCAGCAGCCAGCAAGCGGGAGGGGCCTATGGCGGGGAGCTGTTTTTT. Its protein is CASSQQAGGAYGGELFF.

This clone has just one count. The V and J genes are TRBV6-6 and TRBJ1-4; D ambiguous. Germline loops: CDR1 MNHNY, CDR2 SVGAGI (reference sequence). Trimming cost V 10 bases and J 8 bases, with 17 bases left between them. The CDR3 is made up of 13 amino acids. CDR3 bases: TGTGCCACCACCGGGGATAGCGGGGAAAAACTGTTTTTT. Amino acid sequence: CATTGDSGEKLFF.

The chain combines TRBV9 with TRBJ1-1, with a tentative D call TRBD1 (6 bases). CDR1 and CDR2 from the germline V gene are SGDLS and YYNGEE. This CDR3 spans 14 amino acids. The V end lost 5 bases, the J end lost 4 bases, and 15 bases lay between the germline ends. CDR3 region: CASSMGHRVTEAFF. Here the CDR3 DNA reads TGTGCCAGCAGTATGGGACACCGTGTCACTGAAGCTTTCTTT.

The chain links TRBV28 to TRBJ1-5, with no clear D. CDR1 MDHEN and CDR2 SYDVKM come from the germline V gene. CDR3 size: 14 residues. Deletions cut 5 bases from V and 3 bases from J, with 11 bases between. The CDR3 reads CASSPSLANQPQHF. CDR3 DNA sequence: TGTGCCAGCAGTCCCTCCCTAGCCAATCAGCCCCAGCATTTT.

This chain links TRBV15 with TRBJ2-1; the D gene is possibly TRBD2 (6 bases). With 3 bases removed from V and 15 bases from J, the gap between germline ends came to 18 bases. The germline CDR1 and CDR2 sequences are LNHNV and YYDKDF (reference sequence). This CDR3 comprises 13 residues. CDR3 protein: CATSSPWGVGMFF. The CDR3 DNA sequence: TGTGCCACCAGCAGCCCGTGGGGGGTAGGAATGTTCTTC. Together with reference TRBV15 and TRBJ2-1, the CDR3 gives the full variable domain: DAMVIQNPRYQVTQFGKPVTLSCSQTLNHNVMYWYQQKSSQAPKLLFHYYDKDFNNEADTPDNFQSRRPNTSFCFLDIRSPGLGDTAMYLCATSSPWGVGMFFGPGTRLTVL.